Listed below are T cell receptor beta chains from one sample, sequenced in a study of T cells after yellow fever vaccination. TCRdb ran MiXCR on the 5' RACE reads and lists one entry per CDR3 protein. This table has over 110,000 distinct CDR3 sequences, 7.7% appearing once. Specimen: CD4+ T cells sorted from PBMCs, collected 5 days after the yellow fever booster vaccination. The receptor set was obtained from a man in his thirties or forties who received the YFV17D yellow fever vaccine. Each CDR3 is given with its conserved first and last residue. The D gene is left open where the match is weak. The size of a clone is reported for some rows only, either as once, few or many, or as a class for expanded clones.

v_gene,j_gene,abundance,d_gene,CDR3aa,CDR3nt
TRBV20-1,TRBJ2-5,few,TRBD2,CSARDPLTGGRETQYF,TGCAGTGCTAGAGACCCCCTTACGGGAGGAAGGGAGACCCAGTACTTC
TRBV7-2,TRBJ1-1,many,.,CASSPNTPKVAFF,TGTGCCAGCAGCCCTAATACCCCCAAGGTTGCTTTCTTT
TRBV24-1,TRBJ2-3,many,.,CATSDSWQDTQYF,TGTGCCACCAGTGATTCCTGGCAGGATACGCAGTATTTT
TRBV7-2,TRBJ2-2,many,.,CASSLRDRERKTGELFF,TGTGCCAGCAGCTTAAGGGACCGGGAACGGAAAACCGGGGAGCTGTTTTTT
TRBV5-1,TRBJ2-5,many,.,CASSLAGQQETQYF,TGCGCCAGCAGCTTGGCGGGTCAGCAAGAGACCCAGTACTTC
TRBV23-1,TRBJ2-7,many,TRBD2,CASGTSGGSSYEQYF,TGCGCCAGCGGTACTAGCGGGGGAAGCTCCTACGAGCAGTACTTC
TRBV20-1,TRBJ2-1,many,TRBD2,CSASSGRANEQFF,TGCAGTGCTAGTAGCGGGAGGGCCAATGAGCAGTTCTTC
TRBV5-1,TRBJ2-3,many,.,CASSSRGTSTDTQYF,TGCGCCAGCAGCTCCCGCGGAACTAGCACAGATACGCAGTATTTT
TRBV12-3/TRBV12-4,TRBJ2-6,.,.,CTCSLARVWGSGANVLTF,TGTACCTGCAGTTTAGCGCGAGTTTGGGGCTCTGGGGCCAACGTCCTGACTTTC
TRBV11-2,TRBJ2-1,many,TRBD2,CASSTAVSGLAGFGGNEQFF,TGTGCCAGCAGCACGGCGGTCAGTGGACTAGCGGGATTCGGGGGCAATGAGCAGTTCTTC
TRBV9,TRBJ2-7,many,.,CASSGREQGVVEQYF,TGTGCCAGCAGCGGGCGCGAACAGGGTGTCGTCGAGCAGTACTTC
TRBV5-1,TRBJ2-1,many,TRBD2,CASSFWTSGGNEQFF,TGCGCCAGCAGCTTCTGGACTAGCGGGGGCAATGAGCAGTTCTTC
TRBV20-1,TRBJ1-5,many,.,CSARDPRGGQPQHF,TGCAGTGCTAGAGATCCCAGGGGAGGACAGCCCCAGCATTTT
TRBV5-1,TRBJ2-7,many,TRBD2,CASSLDGLAGVDEQYF,TGCGCCAGCAGCTTGGATGGACTAGCGGGAGTTGACGAGCAGTACTTC
TRBV29-1,TRBJ1-2,many,.,CSARDGDGYTF,TGCAGCGCGAGGGATGGTGATGGCTACACCTTC
TRBV5-8,TRBJ2-1,many,.,CASSPLVTGADEQFF,TGTGCCAGCAGCCCCCTAGTTACGGGGGCGGATGAGCAGTTCTTC
TRBV20-1,TRBJ1-4,few,TRBD1,CCARSEQGLRSGEKLFF,TGCTGTGCTAGATCAGAACAGGGGCTAAGGTCCGGGGAAAAACTGTTTTTT
TRBV19,TRBJ2-3,few,.,CASSVGITDTQYF,TGTGCCAGTAGTGTTGGGATCACAGATACGCAGTATTTT
TRBV10-3,TRBJ2-1,many,TRBD1,CATAGTGSNEQFF,TGTGCCACGGCCGGGACAGGGTCCAATGAGCAGTTCTTC
TRBV7-9,TRBJ2-1,many,TRBD2,CASSLVLAGDDEQFF,TGTGCCAGCAGCTTAGTCCTAGCGGGAGACGATGAGCAGTTCTTC
TRBV5-4,TRBJ2-3,few,.,CASSSGALAASTDTQYF,TGTGCCAGCAGCTCGGGGGCCCTAGCGGCTAGCACAGATACGCAGTATTTT
TRBV10-3,TRBJ2-1,many,TRBD2,CAIRQPGLGFSSSYNEQFF,TGTGCCATCAGGCAACCGGGACTAGGCTTCTCTAGCTCCTACAATGAGCAGTTCTTC
TRBV12-3/TRBV12-4,TRBJ2-3,many,TRBD2,CASSQVAGGFTDTQYF,TGTGCCAGCAGCCAAGTAGCGGGAGGGTTTACCGATACGCAGTATTTT
TRBV20-1,TRBJ2-5,many,.,CSAPRGPQETQYF,TGCAGTGCCCCTCGGGGACCCCAAGAGACCCAGTACTTC
TRBV20-1,TRBJ2-3,many,TRBD1,CSVDIRGRTDTQYF,TGCAGTGTCGATATCAGGGGGCGCACAGATACGCAGTATTTT
TRBV9,TRBJ2-2,many,.,CASKEDGSGTGELFF,TGTGCCAGCAAGGAAGACGGGAGCGGAACCGGGGAGCTGTTTTTT
TRBV5-1,TRBJ2-3,many,.,CASSLNPGPGTDTQYF,TGCGCCAGCAGCCTCAACCCGGGCCCCGGCACAGATACGCAGTATTTT
TRBV20-1,TRBJ2-7,many,TRBD2,CSAISGSKSRGEQYF,TGCAGTGCGATTAGCGGGAGTAAATCTAGAGGCGAGCAGTACTTC
TRBV5-5,TRBJ2-1,many,.,CASSLSYEQFF,TGTGCCAGCAGCTTAAGTTATGAGCAGTTCTTC
TRBV20-1,TRBJ2-1,many,.,CSAGDGLGRLTFNEQFF,TGCAGTGCTGGGGACGGGCTGGGGAGGCTAACTTTCAATGAGCAGTTCTTC
TRBV6-5,TRBJ1-2,.,TRBD1,CASSYRDRGSYGYTF,TGTGCCAGCAGTTACCGGGACAGGGGATCGTACGGCTACACCTTC
TRBV15,TRBJ1-2,many,.,CATSRDLQGIYGYTF,TGTGCCACCAGCAGAGATCTGCAGGGGATCTATGGCTACACCTTC
TRBV5-1,TRBJ1-1,.,.,CASSLASAGRGTEAFF,TGCGCCAGCAGCTTGGCCTCGGCGGGCCGGGGCACTGAAGCTTTCTTT
TRBV5-1,TRBJ2-1,many,.,CASRKFEGLSSYNEQFF,TGCGCCAGTAGGAAATTCGAGGGCCTTAGCTCCTACAATGAGCAGTTCTTC
TRBV2,TRBJ2-1,many,.,CASSRRSPGNQFF,TGTGCCAGCAGTCGAAGGTCCCCCGGGAATCAGTTCTTC
TRBV7-9,TRBJ2-1,many,.,CASSLSLGEQFF,TGTGCCAGCAGCTTATCGTTGGGTGAGCAGTTCTTC
TRBV3-1,TRBJ2-7,many,.,CASSQEDGLIGWFHEQYF,TGTGCCAGCAGCCAAGAGGACGGACTCATTGGATGGTTTCACGAGCAGTACTTC
TRBV11-1,TRBJ2-1,many,TRBD2,CASSLGASGSLSGYNEQFF,TGTGCCAGCAGCTTGGGGGCTAGCGGGAGTTTGAGTGGGTACAATGAGCAGTTCTTC
TRBV5-5,TRBJ2-7,many,.,CASSLERLVNYEQYF,TGTGCCAGCAGCTTGGAACGGCTAGTTAACTACGAGCAGTACTTC
TRBV12-3/TRBV12-4,TRBJ2-5,many,.,CASRRSQDSQETQYF,TGTGCCAGCAGGAGGTCCCAGGACTCCCAAGAGACCCAGTACTTC